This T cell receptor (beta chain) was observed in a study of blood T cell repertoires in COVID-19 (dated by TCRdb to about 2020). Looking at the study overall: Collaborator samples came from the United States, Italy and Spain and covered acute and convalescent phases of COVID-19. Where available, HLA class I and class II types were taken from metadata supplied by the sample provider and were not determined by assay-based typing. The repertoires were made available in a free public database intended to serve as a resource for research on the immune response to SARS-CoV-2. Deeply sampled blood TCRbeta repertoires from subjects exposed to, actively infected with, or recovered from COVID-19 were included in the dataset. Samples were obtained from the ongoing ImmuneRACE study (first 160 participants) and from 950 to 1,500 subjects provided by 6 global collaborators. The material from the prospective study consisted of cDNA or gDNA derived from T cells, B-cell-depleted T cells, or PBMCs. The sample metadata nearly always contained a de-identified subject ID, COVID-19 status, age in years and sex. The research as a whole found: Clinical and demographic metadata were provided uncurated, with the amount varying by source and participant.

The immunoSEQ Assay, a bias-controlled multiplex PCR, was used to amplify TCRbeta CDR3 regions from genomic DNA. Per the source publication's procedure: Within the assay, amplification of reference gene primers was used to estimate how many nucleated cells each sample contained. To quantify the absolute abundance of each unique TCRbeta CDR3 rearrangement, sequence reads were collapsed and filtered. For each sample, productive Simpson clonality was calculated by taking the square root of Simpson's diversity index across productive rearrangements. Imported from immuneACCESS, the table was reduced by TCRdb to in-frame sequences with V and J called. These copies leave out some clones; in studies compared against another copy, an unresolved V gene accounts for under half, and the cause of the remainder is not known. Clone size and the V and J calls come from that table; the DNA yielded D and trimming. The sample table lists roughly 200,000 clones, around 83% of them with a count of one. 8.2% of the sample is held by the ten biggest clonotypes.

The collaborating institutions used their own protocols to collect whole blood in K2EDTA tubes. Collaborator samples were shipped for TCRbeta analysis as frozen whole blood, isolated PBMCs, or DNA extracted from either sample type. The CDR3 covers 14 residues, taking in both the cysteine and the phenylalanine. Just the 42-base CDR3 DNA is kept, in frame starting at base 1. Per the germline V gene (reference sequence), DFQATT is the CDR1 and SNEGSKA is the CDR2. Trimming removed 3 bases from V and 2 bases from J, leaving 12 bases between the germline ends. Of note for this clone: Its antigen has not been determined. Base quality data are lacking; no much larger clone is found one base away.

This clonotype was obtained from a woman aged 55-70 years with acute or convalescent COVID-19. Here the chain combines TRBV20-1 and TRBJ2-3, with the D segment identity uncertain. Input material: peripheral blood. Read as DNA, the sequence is TGCAGTGCTAGTGGACCGGGTGACACAGATACGCAGTATTTT. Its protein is CSASGPGDTDTQYF.